What follows is one T cell receptor beta chain and its context. The antigen remains undetermined. This specimen comes from a study of identical twins. Study-wide findings and caveats: It was cross-sectional statistical analysis, not following the same donors, that the conclusions relied on. In cord blood, abundant beta clonotypes had fewer insertions; memory showed no trend.

Germline CDR1 is MNHEY and CDR2 is SMNVEV (reference sequence). Trimming took 3 bases from V and 6 from J, leaving 8 bases between them. This CDR3 contains 13 residues. In TCRdb, the 5' RACE reads were re-called with MiXCR into one record per CDR3 protein. The table includes 350,000 to 400,000 distinct CDR3 sequences, 9% detected once. Input material: naive T cells sorted from blood. The chain carries TRBV27 and TRBJ2-2; D gene unclear. This receptor was identified in a woman in her forties or fifties in good health. The CDR3 nucleotides read TGTGCCAGCAGTTTTGGGTTCGCCGGGGAGCTGTTTTTT. This codes for CASSFGFAGELFF.